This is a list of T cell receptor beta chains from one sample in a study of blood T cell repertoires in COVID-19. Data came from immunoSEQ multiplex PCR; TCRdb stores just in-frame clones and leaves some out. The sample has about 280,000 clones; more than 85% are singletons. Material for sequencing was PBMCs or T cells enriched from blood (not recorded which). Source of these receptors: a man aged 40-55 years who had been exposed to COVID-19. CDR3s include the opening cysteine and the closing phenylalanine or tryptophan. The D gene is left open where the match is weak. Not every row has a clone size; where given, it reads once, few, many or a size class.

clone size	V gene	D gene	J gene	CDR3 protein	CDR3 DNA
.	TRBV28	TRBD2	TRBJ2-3	CASSGASGNQDTQYF	TGTGCCAGCAGTGGGGCTAGCGGGAACCAAGATACGCAGTATTTT
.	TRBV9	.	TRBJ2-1	CASSPPGGMNEQFF	TGTGCCAGCAGCCCGCCCGGCGGGATGAATGAGCAGTTCTTC
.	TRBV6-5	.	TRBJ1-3	CASSYSDSSGNTIYF	TGTGCCAGCAGTTACTCGGACAGCTCTGGAAACACCATATATTTT
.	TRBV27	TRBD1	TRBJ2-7	CASSVQGMVEQYF	TGTGCCAGCAGCGTACAGGGGATGGTGGAGCAGTACTTC
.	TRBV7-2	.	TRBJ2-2	CASSSGVAANTGELFF	TGTGCCAGCAGCTCCGGGGTAGCGGCGAACACCGGGGAGCTGTTTTTT
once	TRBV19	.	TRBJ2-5	CASSTSVQETQYF	TGTGCCAGTAGTACCTCCGTACAAGAGACCCAGTACTTC
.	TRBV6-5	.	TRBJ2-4	CASSYSHSRAKNIQYF	TGTGCCAGCAGTTACTCACACAGTCGAGCCAAAAACATTCAGTACTTC
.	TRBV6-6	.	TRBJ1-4	CASSGGTSWEKLFF	TGTGCCAGCAGTGGCGGGACGTCGTGGGAAAAACTGTTTTTT
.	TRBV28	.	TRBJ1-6	CASSFSPDRDSPLHF	TGTGCCAGCAGTTTCAGCCCCGACCGGGATTCACCCCTCCACTTT
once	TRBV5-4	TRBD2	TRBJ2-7	CASSLVSWLAGGKTYEQYF	TGTGCCAGCAGCTTGGTATCGTGGCTAGCGGGAGGGAAAACCTACGAGCAGTACTTC
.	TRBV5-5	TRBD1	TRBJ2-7	CASHRGDEQYF	TGTGCCAGCCACAGGGGGGACGAGCAGTACTTC
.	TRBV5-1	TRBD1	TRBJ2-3	CASSLEGGTQYF	TGCGCCAGCAGCTTGGAAGGGGGCACGCAGTATTTT
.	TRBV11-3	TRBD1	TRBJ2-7	CASSRSGTGAYEQYF	TGTGCCAGCAGCAGATCCGGGACAGGCGCCTACGAGCAGTACTTC
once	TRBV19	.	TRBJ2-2	CASSAGQYTGELFF	TGTGCCAGTAGTGCGGGACAGTACACCGGGGAGCTGTTTTTT
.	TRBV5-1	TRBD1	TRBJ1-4	CASSLPTGATNEKLFF	TGCGCCAGCAGCTTGCCGACAGGGGCAACTAATGAAAAACTGTTTTTT
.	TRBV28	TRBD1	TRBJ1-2	CASSTGQEGYTF	TGTGCCAGCAGTACCGGACAGGAAGGCTACACCTTC
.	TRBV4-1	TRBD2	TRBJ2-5	CASSQLGGRIQETQYF	TGCGCCAGCAGCCAACTGGGAGGGAGAATCCAAGAGACCCAGTACTTC
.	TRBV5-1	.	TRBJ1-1	CASSLNREGQSTEAFF	TGCGCCAGCAGCTTGAACAGGGAGGGGCAGTCCACTGAAGCTTTCTTT
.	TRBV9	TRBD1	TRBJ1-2	CASSDNQDRGFYGYTF	TGTGCCAGCAGCGACAATCAGGACAGGGGGTTTTATGGCTACACCTTC
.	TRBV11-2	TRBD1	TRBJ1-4	CASSFGQGVREKLFF	TGTGCCAGCAGCTTCGGACAGGGGGTCCGGGAAAAACTGTTTTTT
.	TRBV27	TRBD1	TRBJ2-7	CASSPGTGAEQYF	TGTGCCAGCAGTCCAGGGACAGGGGCCGAGCAGTACTTC
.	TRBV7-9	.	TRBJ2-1	CASSSGLVAVDEQFF	TGTGCCAGCAGCTCGGGACTGGTGGCGGTGGATGAGCAGTTCTTC
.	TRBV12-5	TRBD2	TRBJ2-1	CASGLPIQGRDVPNNEQFF	TGTGCTAGTGGTTTGCCCATCCAAGGGAGGGATGTCCCTAACAATGAGCAGTTCTTC
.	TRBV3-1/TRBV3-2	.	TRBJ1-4	CASSQEGLNPNEKLFF	TGTGCCAGCAGCCAAGAGGGGCTTAATCCTAATGAAAAACTGTTTTTT
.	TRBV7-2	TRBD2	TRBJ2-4	CASSLVRGAVKNIQYF	TGTGCCAGCAGCTTAGTGCGGGGGGCAGTCAAAAACATTCAGTACTTC
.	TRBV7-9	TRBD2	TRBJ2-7	CASSQPGRDAYEQYF	TGTGCCAGCAGCCAACCGGGGAGGGACGCCTACGAGCAGTACTTC
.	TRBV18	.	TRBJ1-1	CASSPPRGGNTEAFF	TGTGCCAGCTCACCTCCCAGAGGGGGGAACACTGAAGCTTTCTTT
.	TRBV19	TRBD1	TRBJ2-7	CASSGSGTGFSEQYF	TGTGCCAGTAGTGGGTCTGGGACAGGTTTCTCCGAGCAGTACTTC
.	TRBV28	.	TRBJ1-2	CASSPMFYGYTF	TGTGCCAGCAGTCCCATGTTCTATGGCTACACCTTC
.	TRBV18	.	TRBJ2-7	CASSPSTRTYEQYF	TGTGCCAGCTCACCGTCGACAAGGACCTACGAGCAGTACTTC
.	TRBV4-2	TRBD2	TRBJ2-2	CASSPSGRNTGELFF	TGTGCCAGCAGCCCCAGCGGGAGGAACACCGGGGAGCTGTTTTTT
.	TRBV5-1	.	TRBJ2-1	CASSLDQRTGEQFF	TGCGCCAGCAGCTTGGATCAGCGTACCGGTGAGCAGTTCTTC
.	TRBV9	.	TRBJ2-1	CASSEGTGYSYNEQFF	TGTGCCAGCAGCGAGGGAACAGGGTACTCCTACAATGAGCAGTTCTTC
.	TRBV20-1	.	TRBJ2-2	CSASPSNTGELFF	TGCAGTGCTAGTCCCTCTAACACCGGGGAGCTGTTTTTT
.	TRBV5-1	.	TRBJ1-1	CASSLVALEGTEAFF	TGCGCCAGCAGCTTGGTTGCCCTAGAGGGCACTGAAGCTTTCTTT